What follows are 16 T cell receptor beta chains derived from one specimen sequenced in a study of blood T cell repertoires in COVID-19. Sequencing used immunoSEQ multiplex PCR; TCRdb keeps in-frame clones, though not all of them. In the table there are more than 120,000 clones, about 80% of which are singletons. Sequenced sample: PBMCs or T cells enriched from blood (not recorded which). The receptors shown here come from a man aged 50-59 years in a cohort exposed to, infected with or recovered from COVID-19 (not recorded which).

The gene calls are TRBV7-2 and TRBJ2-3; D gene uncertain. Germline lookup yields CDR1 SGHTA and CDR2 FQGNSA. CDR3 length equals 15 residues. Between the trimmed V and J ends, which lost 4 bases and 4 bases, there was a span of 15 bases. Written as DNA, the CDR3 is TGTGCCAGCAGCTCAATTGCGGCACATTCAGATACGCAGTATTTT. Protein sequence: CASSSIAAHSDTQYF.

The chain joins TRBV4-2 to TRBJ2-2, with no clear D. The CDR3 has 14 residues. CDR1 and CDR2 (germline): LGHNA, YNFKEQ. V lost 0 bases and J lost 3, with 5 bases in between. This chain's CDR3 is CASSQDEDTGELFF. CDR3 in DNA: TGTGCCAGCAGCCAAGATGAGGACACCGGGGAGCTGTTTTTT.

This clone appeared a few times. The chain links TRBV20-1 to TRBJ2-3; 9 positions agree with TRBD2. Germline CDR1 reads DFQATT; CDR2 reads SNEGSKA (reference sequence). V shed 3 bases, J shed 2 bases, and the junction held 9 bases outside the gene matches. The CDR3 extends over 16 amino acids. CDR3 residues: CSASGVTSGLTDTQYF. The DNA for the CDR3 is TGCAGTGCTAGTGGCGTGACTAGCGGTCTCACAGATACGCAGTATTTT.

This clone was counted a few times. The chain uses TRBV30 and TRBJ1-2, with unresolved D. Germline assignment: CDR1 GTSNPN and CDR2 SVGIG (reference sequence). Trimming left V 4 bases short and J 1 base short, with 16 bases between. This CDR3 spans 15 amino acids. In DNA, the CDR3 is TGTGCCTGGAAGTCCCTAGATCCCAGTAACTATGGCTACACCTTC. Its translation: CAWKSLDPSNYGYTF.

The genes are TRBV30 and TRBJ1-2; D might be TRBD1 (5 bases). V lost 5 bases, J lost 6 bases, and 13 bases lay in between. Germline V gives CDR1 GTSNPN, CDR2 SVGIG (reference sequence). The CDR3 runs to 12 residues. CDR3 region: CAWARGKDGYTF. The CDR3 nucleotides are TGTGCCTGGGCGCGGGGGAAGGATGGCTACACCTTC.

The rearrangement links TRBV5-1 to TRBJ2-5, with TRBD2 as a possible D gene (6 bases). CDR1 and CDR2 (germline): SGHRS, YFSETQ. This CDR3 contains 15 residues. Trimming took off 3 bases at V and 5 bases at J, with 17 bases between the two ends. CDR3 nucleotide sequence: TGCGCCAGCAGCTCCACCGCTAGGGCGGGGGAGACCCAGTACTTC. Its translation: CASSSTARAGETQYF.

The V call is TRBV29-1, the J call TRBJ1-1; a weak D match, TRBD1 (5 bases). The CDR3 is made up of 12 amino acids. Germline values: CDR1 SQVTM, CDR2 ANQGSEA. The CDR3 DNA reads as TGCGGAGGGACTGGTACGGTCACTGAAGCTTTCTTT. Translating it yields CGGTGTVTEAFF.

By share, this clone counts as medium-sized. The chain combines TRBV21-1 with TRBJ2-7; the DNA was not compared with TRBD1, the D call given in the table. TRBV21-1 is a documented pseudogene. CDR3 length: 14 amino acids. CDR3 protein: CASSKGTGGYEQYF. The CDR3 DNA sequence: TGTGCCAGCAGCAAAGGGACAGGGGGCTACGAGCAGTACTTC.

The gene calls are TRBV21-1 and TRBJ1-2; whether TRBD1, the table's D call, matches the DNA was not checked. TRBV21-1 is given as a pseudogene. The CDR3 is made up of 18 amino acids. In DNA, the CDR3 is TGTGCCAGCACCCCTAGGACAGGGTCTTCCTCCTTGGACTATGGCTACACCTTC. Translating gives CASTPRTGSSSLDYGYTF.

The chain combines TRBV5-6 with TRBJ2-7, with 12 nucleotides matching TRBD2. The germline CDR1 and CDR2 sequences are SGHDT and YYEEEE. The junction had 2 bases not matched to a gene; V was cut back by 2 bases and J by 5 bases. This CDR3 comprises 14 residues. CDR3 nucleotides: TGTGCCAGCAGCTTTGGACTAGCGGGGAACGAGCAGTACTTC. Translation gives CASSFGLAGNEQYF.

For the CDR3, the DNA is TGTGCCAGCAGCTTGTCAACGACAGACAGCTATGGCTACACCTTC. Residues: CASSLSTTDSYGYTF. The chain employs TRBV5-4 and TRBJ1-2, with a tentative D call TRBD1 (5 bases). The V end was cut by 1 base, the J end by 4 bases, with 14 bases between. In germline, CDR1 is SGHNT, CDR2 YYREEE (reference sequence). CDR3 length equals 15 residues.

This clone appeared a single time. V is TRBV3-1 (or the pseudogene TRBV3-2) and J is TRBJ2-1; 12 nucleotides agree with TRBD2. Germline lookup yields CDR1 LGHDT and CDR2 YNNKEL (reference sequence). There are 15 residues in the CDR3. J lost 6 bases, V lost 5 bases, and 5 bases had no gene match. The CDR3 reads CASSLGLAGTNEQFF. The CDR3 coding sequence is TGTGCCAGCAGCTTGGGACTAGCGGGTACCAATGAGCAGTTCTTC.

This clone was observed a handful of times. The chain recombines TRBV27 with TRBJ2-7, with 10 bases fitting TRBD1. The CDR3 has 15 residues. Germline CDR1 and CDR2: MNHEY and SMNVEV (reference sequence). V lost 1 base to trimming and J lost 4 bases; unmatched junction nucleotides: 4. CDR3 sequence (DNA): TGTGCCAGCAGTTTATGGGGACAGGGGTTTTACGAGCAGTACTTC. This gives the protein CASSLWGQGFYEQYF.

This chain joins TRBV2 and TRBJ1-5; unclear D gene. The length of the CDR3 is 14 residues. Germline V gene data show CDR1 as SNHLY and CDR2 as FYNNEI. Trimming shortened V by 4 bases and J by 0 bases, and 7 bases separated the two germline ends. CDR3 sequence (DNA): TGTGCCAGCAGTGGGTGGAGTAGCAATCAGCCCCAGCATTTT. Translated, it gives CASSGWSSNQPQHF.

The CDR3 is CASSETGLAGVYNEQFF. CDR3 in DNA: TGTGCCAGCAGTGAAACGGGACTAGCGGGGGTCTACAATGAGCAGTTCTTC. The chain combines TRBV6-1 with TRBJ2-1, with 14 bases matching TRBD2. With V trimmed by 2 bases and J by 3 bases, 3 bases remained unmatched. The germline V gene has CDR1 MNHNS and CDR2 SASEGT. This CDR3 comprises 17 residues.

The V and J genes are TRBV7-9 and TRBJ1-5; unclear D gene. Trimming pared 4 bases from V and 4 bases from J, leaving 17 bases between. The CDR3 loop spans 16 amino acids. Germline assignment: CDR1 SEHNR and CDR2 FQNEAQ (reference sequence). As DNA, the CDR3 is TGTGCCAGCAGCTCCTGGTCCGTTGAGACTAATCAGCCCCAGCATTTT. Amino acid sequence: CASSSWSVETNQPQHF.